This T cell receptor (beta chain) was profiled in a study of STAT5B mutations in CD4+ large granular lymphocyte leukemia. Method: immunoSEQ multiplex PCR; TCRdb's copy keeps in-frame clones and lacks some. This table holds approximately 31,000 clones, 55% to 80% found once. Looked up from germline, CDR1 is LNHDA and CDR2 is SQIVND (reference sequence). V was clipped by 2 bases and J by 2 bases, with 6 bases between them. The CDR3 runs to 13 residues. This sequence joins TRBV19 and TRBJ1-2, with no clear D. This sequence originates from a human donor in good health. Sequenced sample: CD4+ T cells from blood buffy coats. CDR3 sequence: CASSIRTNYGYTF. The CDR3 coding sequence is TGTGCCAGTAGTATACGCACAAACTATGGCTACACCTTC.